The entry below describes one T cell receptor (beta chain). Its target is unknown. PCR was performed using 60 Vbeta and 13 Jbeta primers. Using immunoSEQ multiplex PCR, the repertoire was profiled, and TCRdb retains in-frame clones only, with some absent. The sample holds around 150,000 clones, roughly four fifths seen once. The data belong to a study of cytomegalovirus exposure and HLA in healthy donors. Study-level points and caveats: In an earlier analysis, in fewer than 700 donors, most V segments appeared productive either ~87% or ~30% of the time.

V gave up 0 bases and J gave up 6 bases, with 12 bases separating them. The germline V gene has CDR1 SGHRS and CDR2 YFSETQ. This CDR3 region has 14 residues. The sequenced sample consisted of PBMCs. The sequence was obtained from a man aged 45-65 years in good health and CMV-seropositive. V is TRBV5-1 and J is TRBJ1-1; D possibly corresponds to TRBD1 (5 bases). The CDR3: CASSLDRRSAEAFF. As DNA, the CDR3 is TGCGCCAGCAGCTTGGACAGGCGCTCAGCTGAAGCTTTCTTT. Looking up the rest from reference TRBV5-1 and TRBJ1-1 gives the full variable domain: KAGVTQTPRYLIKTRGQQVTLSCSPISGHRSVSWYQQTPGQGLQFLFEYFSETQRNKGNFPGRFSGRQFSNSRSEMNVSTLELGDSALYLCASSLDRRSAEAFFGQGTRLTVV.